This TCR beta chain appears in the sequencing data of a study of T cells in Graves' hyperthyroidism and ophthalmopathy. Across the study: The initial diagnosis was the point when peripheral blood was collected, ahead of any treatment. The study, taken as a whole, reports: Before onset, by a median of around six months, the model predicted ophthalmopathy.

Together with thyroid ultrasound, orbital computed tomography, serum thyroxine and TRAb, clinical symptoms were used for diagnoses. The source material, RNA transcripts, was used to amplify TCR beta CDR3 regions. An initial round of RT-PCR targeting the TCR CDR3 relied on the HTBI primer set. TCRdb re-called the multiplex PCR reads with MiXCR, one entry per CDR3 protein. In the table there are 380,000 or so distinct CDR3 sequences, about 18% of which are singletons. This clonotype was recorded at least ten times. Its antigen is not identified. This CDR3 contains 17 residues. Germline CDR1 MDHEN, CDR2 SYDVKM. V was pared by 7 bases and J by 6 bases, with 24 bases between.

This chain links TRBV28 with TRBJ2-2; maybe TRBD2 (6 bases). Sequencing was done on a sample of blood. This clonotype was obtained from a young woman with Graves' hyperthyroidism. The CDR3 reads CASMPLGRGSWSGELFF. The CDR3 bases are TGTGCCAGCATGCCCCTTGGGCGGGGAAGCTGGTCCGGGGAGCTGTTTTTT.